What follows are 14 T cell receptor beta chains derived from one specimen sequenced in a study of shared clonotypes between healthy human individuals. Some clones are missing from TCRdb's copy, which holds only in-frame ones; the method was immunoSEQ multiplex PCR. The sample carries around 1.6 million clones, about 98% recorded once. Sequenced: naive CD4+ T cells sorted from blood. Subset reported: CD45RA+ positively selected. These receptors were taken from a young man in good health.

The chain couples TRBV7-8 to TRBJ2-7; 9 nucleotides agree with TRBD1. This CDR3 contains 15 residues. V dropped 4 bases and J dropped 7; count of bases not matched to a gene: 11. Germline V CDR1 and CDR2: SGHVS, FQNEAQ. The CDR3 DNA sequence: TGTGCCAGCAGCTCCGGGACAGGGAATTCTCGGGAGCAGTACTTC. It translates to CASSSGTGNSREQYF.

The chain recombines TRBV7-3 with TRBJ2-3; unclear D gene. Germline CDR1 reads SGHTA; CDR2 reads FQGTGA. The CDR3 contains 13 residues. V was clipped by 2 bases and J by 3 bases, with 6 bases between them. CDR3 protein: CASSLVRTDTQYF. CDR3 DNA sequence: TGTGCCAGCAGCTTAGTCCGGACAGATACGCAGTATTTT.

This chain uses TRBV28 with TRBJ2-2; 11 bases are shared with TRBD2. V shed 11 bases, J shed 3 bases, and the junction held 5 bases outside the gene matches. This CDR3 is 14 amino acids long. The germline V gene encodes CDR1 MDHEN and CDR2 SYDVKM. The CDR3 bases are TGTGCCGGCGGGACTAGCGGTCACACCGGGGAGCTGTTTTTT. Translated: CAGGTSGHTGELFF.

J is TRBJ1-2 and V is TRBV10-3; perhaps TRBD1 as D (5 bases). Deletions cut 6 bases from V and 8 bases from J, with 22 bases between. The V gene's germline CDR1 is ENHRY and CDR2 SYGVKD. The CDR3 loop spans 15 amino acids. The CDR3 bases are TGTGCCATCAGGGAGAATCAGGGACCGAGGGACGGCTACACCTTC. This sequence encodes CAIRENQGPRDGYTF.

In its sample, this clone was seen once. The J gene is TRBJ1-2, the V gene TRBV6-5; D is ambiguous. This CDR3 is 14 amino acids long. Trimming shortened V by 0 bases and J by 3 bases, and 8 bases separated the two germline ends. CDR1 MNHEY and CDR2 SVGAGI come from the germline V gene. The CDR3 here is CASSYSAGYYGYTF. The CDR3 DNA sequence: TGTGCCAGCAGTTACTCAGCGGGGTACTATGGCTACACCTTC.

This chain connects TRBV2 to TRBJ2-7; D gene ambiguous. The CDR3 extends over 14 amino acids. Per germline, CDR1 SNHLY and CDR2 FYNNEI. V lost 4 bases and J lost 3, with 13 bases in between. This CDR3 reads CASSANVRNYEQYF. The CDR3 nucleotides read TGTGCCAGCAGTGCTAACGTCAGGAACTACGAGCAGTACTTC.

J is TRBJ2-3 and V is TRBV7-9; unclear D gene. With 6 bases removed from V and 6 bases from J, the gap between germline ends came to 7 bases. The germline V gene encodes CDR1 SEHNR and CDR2 FQNEAQ (reference sequence). The CDR3 contains 11 residues. The CDR3 nucleotides read TGTGCCAGCAGGGGTAGCGATACGCAGTATTTT. Translated: CASRGSDTQYF. Full variable domain (outside the CDR3, taken from reference TRBV7-9 and TRBJ2-3): DTGVSQNPRHKITKRGQNVTFRCDPISEHNRLYWYRQTLGQGPEFLTYFQNEAQLEKSRLLSDRFSAERPKGSFSTLEIQRTEQGDSAMYLCASRGSDTQYFGPGTRLTVL.

The chain couples TRBV9 to TRBJ2-2; possible D gene TRBD2, 7 bases. Trimming removed 6 bases at V and 5 bases at J, with 14 bases between. This CDR3 region has 14 residues. Germline V gene sequence: CDR1 SGDLS, CDR2 YYNGEE. The CDR3, as DNA: TGTGCCAGCACCTGGGGGGGCTTTACCGGGGAGCTGTTTTTT. Encoded protein: CASTWGGFTGELFF.

This clone has only one observation. This chain links TRBV19 with TRBJ2-1; D remains unclear. There are 13 residues in the CDR3. Germline V CDR1 and CDR2: LNHDA, SQIVND (reference sequence). Between the trimmed V and J ends, which lost 1 base and 5 bases, there was a span of 6 bases. The CDR3 protein is CASSIALDNEQFF. The CDR3 DNA reads as TGTGCCAGTAGTATAGCACTGGACAATGAGCAGTTCTTC.

The V and J genes are TRBV6-6 and TRBJ2-7, with 10 bases fitting TRBD1. With 0 bases clipped from V and 1 base from J, the junction kept 3 bases outside the gene matches. The CDR3 consists of 16 residues. CDR1 is MNHNY, CDR2 SVGAGI, per germline (reference sequence). CDR3 amino acids: CASSYSRTGGSYEQYF. CDR3 DNA: TGTGCCAGCAGTTACTCGAGGACAGGGGGATCCTACGAGCAGTACTTC.

The chain employs TRBV9 and TRBJ2-5; 7 bases are shared with TRBD1. This CDR3 has 17 amino acids. Germline assignment: CDR1 SGDLS and CDR2 YYNGEE. Unmatched junction bases numbered 8, after V lost 0 bases and J lost 0 bases. CDR3 sequence reads: CASSVGGQRQYQETQYF. CDR3 coding DNA: TGTGCCAGCAGCGTAGGGGGACAGCGACAGTACCAAGAGACCCAGTACTTC.

This sequence joins TRBV18 and TRBJ2-3; D is undetermined. The ends were cut back, 0 bases at V and 10 bases at J, with 14 bases in the middle. The CDR3 spans 14 residues. Germline CDR1 reads KGHSH; CDR2 reads LQKENI. In nucleotides, the CDR3 is TGTGCCAGCTCACCACCGGGCTCCCTTTTATCGCAGTATTTT. Translated: CASSPPGSLLSQYF. The full variable domain, with the rest looked up from reference TRBV18 and TRBJ2-3, is NAGVMQNPRHLVRRRGQEARLRCSPMKGHSHVYWYRQLPEEGLKFMVYLQKENIIDESGMPKERFSAEFPKEGPSILRIQQVVRGDSAAYFCASSPPGSLLSQYFGPGTRLTVL.

This sequence joins TRBV4-3 and TRBJ2-1; D is tentatively TRBD1 or TRBD2 (5 bases each). The V gene's germline CDR1 is LGHNA and CDR2 YSLEER. The CDR3 consists of 15 residues. The V gene lost 4 bases and the J gene lost 4 bases, with 14 bases spanning the gap. This CDR3 reads CASSLKRGPYNEQFF. CDR3 DNA sequence: TGCGCCAGCAGCCTTAAACGGGGCCCATACAATGAGCAGTTCTTC.

The chain combines TRBV6-4 with TRBJ2-3; D tentatively fits TRBD1 or TRBD2 (6 bases each). The V gene lost 3 bases and the J gene lost 4 bases, with 14 bases spanning the gap. Per the germline V gene, CDR1 is MRHNA and CDR2 is SNTAGT. The CDR3 loop spans 15 amino acids. CDR3 sequence: CASSDGGGGADTQYF. The CDR3 DNA follows: TGTGCCAGCAGTGATGGCGGAGGGGGTGCAGATACGCAGTATTTT.